The 15 T cell receptor beta chains listed next were all sequenced from one sample in a study of blood T cell repertoires in COVID-19. Produced via immunoSEQ multiplex PCR; TCRdb's table is partial and in-frame only. The table includes roughly 380,000 clones, over 75% detected once. The sequencing sample was made of peripheral blood. These receptors were taken from a woman aged 40 to 50 with COVID-19, enrolled during active disease.

The chain employs TRBV4-3 and TRBJ2-2; possibly TRBD2 for D (6 bases). The germline V and J ends were trimmed by 0 bases and 6 bases, with 14 bases remaining between them. The CDR3 covers 16 residues. Germline values: CDR1 LGHNA, CDR2 YSLEER. In DNA, the CDR3 is TGCGCCAGCAGCCAAGAGTCCCAGGGAGGAGCCGGGGAGCTGTTTTTT. Its translation: CASSQESQGGAGELFF.

The chain recombines TRBV29-1 with TRBJ1-1; 8 nucleotides match TRBD1. Germline V gene lookup returns CDR1 SQVTM and CDR2 ANQGSEA. The length of the CDR3 is 14 residues. V lost 3 bases and J lost 4; bases outside the gene matches: 7. The DNA of the CDR3 is TGCAGCGTTGACGGTGAACAGGGGGTCACTGAAGCTTTCTTT. This encodes CSVDGEQGVTEAFF.

This chain links TRBV24-1 with TRBJ1-1, with D perhaps matching TRBD1 (6 bases). The CDR3 contains 13 residues. Germline V gene lookup returns CDR1 KGHDR and CDR2 SFDVKD. V was shortened by 7 bases and J by 1 base, with 9 bases between the two germline ends. In DNA form, the CDR3 reads TGTGCCACCAGGAGGGACAAGAACACTGAAGCTTTCTTT. Protein product: CATRRDKNTEAFF.

In nucleotides, the CDR3 is TGCGCCAGCAGCCCCAGACAGGGAGAGACCCAGTACTTC. Amino acids: CASSPRQGETQYF. The chain carries TRBV5-1 and TRBJ2-5; 7 bases match TRBD1. Germline lookup yields CDR1 SGHRS and CDR2 YFSETQ. This CDR3 has 13 residues. J gave up 4 bases and V 4 bases, and 4 bases lay outside the gene matches.

The gene calls are TRBV7-9 and TRBJ1-4, with TRBD1 as a possible D gene (6 bases). CDR3 length: 14 residues. The V end lost 3 bases, the J end lost 7 bases, and 12 bases lay between the germline ends. Germline V gives CDR1 SEHNR, CDR2 FQNEAQ (reference sequence). CDR3 loop: CASSFEGESEKLFF. CDR3 nucleotides: TGTGCCAGCAGCTTTGAGGGGGAAAGTGAAAAACTGTTTTTT. Supplemented by reference TRBV7-9 and TRBJ1-4, the full variable domain reads DTGVSQNPRHKITKRGQNVTFRCDPISEHNRLYWYRQTLGQGPEFLTYFQNEAQLEKSRLLSDRFSAERPKGSFSTLEIQRTEQGDSAMYLCASSFEGESEKLFFGSGTQLSVL.

The gene calls are TRBV5-4 and TRBJ1-6; D ambiguous. Germline V gene data show CDR1 as SGHNT and CDR2 as YYREEE (reference sequence). V lost 2 bases, J lost 0 bases, and 9 bases lay in between. This CDR3 has 16 residues. The DNA of the CDR3 is TGTGCCAGCAGCTTACTGGTGAGCTCCTATAATTCACCCCTCCACTTT. Protein sequence: CASSLLVSSYNSPLHF.

The chain links TRBV30 to TRBJ1-1; D not resolved. The CDR3 is 13 residues long. The germline V gene has CDR1 GTSNPN and CDR2 SVGIG (reference sequence). V gave up 3 bases and J gave up 0 bases, with 8 bases separating them. CDR3 region: CAWSPTLNTEAFF. The CDR3 DNA reads TGTGCCTGGAGCCCCACACTGAACACTGAAGCTTTCTTT.

This clone was counted a single time. This sequence joins TRBV28 and TRBJ2-2, with 8 bases that match TRBD2. The CDR3 contains 15 residues. Trimming at V came to 6 bases and at J to 9 bases, leaving 12 bases not matched to a gene. Germline V CDR1 and CDR2: MDHEN, SYDVKM. DNA of the CDR3: TGTGCCAGCAGCAGCGGGGGATTATTCATCAGGGAGCTGTTTTTT. Its translation is CASSSGGLFIRELFF. Full variable domain (outside the CDR3, taken from reference TRBV28 and TRBJ2-2): DVKVTQSSRYLVKRTGEKVFLECVQDMDHENMFWYRQDPGLGLRLIYFSYDVKMKEKGDIPEGYSVSREKKERFSLILESASTNQTSMYLCASSSGGLFIRELFFGEGSRLTVL.

The genes are TRBV18 and TRBJ1-5; D not resolved. The CDR3 has 15 residues. V lost 3 bases to trimming and J lost 1 base, with 10 bases between them. CDR1 and CDR2 from the germline V gene are KGHSH and LQKENI. The chain's CDR3 is CASSPEIPSNQPQHF. CDR3 nucleotides: TGTGCCAGCTCACCTGAGATACCAAGCAATCAGCCCCAGCATTTT.

The sample holds a few counts of this clone. This chain links TRBV27 with TRBJ1-5; D call uncertain. The CDR3 spans 14 residues. Between the trimmed V and J ends, which lost 6 bases and 6 bases, there was a span of 15 bases. Germline V lookup: CDR1 MNHEY, CDR2 SMNVEV (reference sequence). The CDR3 coding sequence is TGTGCCAGCAGACCCGGACGGGGATTTCAGCCCCAGCATTTT. Translated, it gives CASRPGRGFQPQHF.

The rearrangement uses TRBV5-4 and TRBJ1-2; 7 nucleotides line up with TRBD1. After removal of 4 bases from V and 2 bases from J, the junction contained 11 bases not matched to a gene. Germline V lookup: CDR1 SGHNT, CDR2 YYREEE (reference sequence). This CDR3 region has 16 residues. CDR3: CASSRKRTGGNYGYTF. The CDR3, as DNA: TGTGCCAGCAGCAGAAAACGGACAGGCGGGAACTATGGCTACACCTTC. Filled out from reference TRBV5-4 and TRBJ1-2, the complete variable domain reads ETGVTQSPTHLIKTRGQQVTLRCSSQSGHNTVSWYQQALGQGPQFIFQYYREEENGRGNFPPRFSGLQFPNYSSELNVNALELDDSALYLCASSRKRTGGNYGYTFGSGTRLTVV.

The gene calls are TRBV7-8 and TRBJ1-5, with TRBD1 identical over 8 bases. CDR1 is SGHVS and CDR2 is FQNEAQ in the germline V gene. Unmatched junction bases numbered 15, after V lost 4 bases and J lost 7 bases. The CDR3 is 17 amino acids. The CDR3 loop is CASSSIPTGVWVQPQHF. CDR3 in DNA: TGTGCCAGCAGCTCCATACCGACAGGGGTATGGGTACAGCCCCAGCATTTT.

This clone is a singleton in its sample. The chain recombines TRBV19 with TRBJ2-7; TRBD1 aligns across 8 bases. This CDR3 has 14 amino acids. Germline V gene sequence: CDR1 LNHDA, CDR2 SQIVND (reference sequence). Trimming cost V 6 bases and J 2 bases; bases outside gene matches: 6. This CDR3 is CASSRTGFPYEQYF. The CDR3 nucleotides read TGTGCCAGTAGCCGGACAGGGTTTCCCTACGAGCAGTACTTC.

The sample holds one count of this clone. This chain connects TRBV7-8 to TRBJ2-1; D gene unclear. The V end lost 8 bases, the J end lost 0 bases, and 14 bases lay between the germline ends. Per germline, CDR1 SGHVS and CDR2 FQNEAQ. This CDR3 comprises 15 residues. In DNA form, the CDR3 reads TGTGCCAGCCGCCCTAGAGGCGACTCCTACAATGAGCAGTTCTTC. It specifies CASRPRGDSYNEQFF.

The chain links TRBV29-1 to TRBJ2-5, with 11 bases matching TRBD2. From germline, CDR1 is SQVTM and CDR2 ANQGSEA. The CDR3 has 15 amino acids. V trimming: 4 bases; J trimming: 2 bases; junction bases outside the gene matches: 6. CDR3 sequence (DNA): TGCAGCGTTGGGGATATAGCGGGAGGGCAAGAGACCCAGTACTTC. It yields the protein CSVGDIAGGQETQYF. Full variable domain (outside the CDR3, taken from reference TRBV29-1 and TRBJ2-5): SAVISQKPSRDICQRGTSLTIQCQVDSQVTMMFWYRQQPGQSLTLIATANQGSEATYESGFVIDKFPISRPNLTFSTLTVSNMSPEDSSIYLCSVGDIAGGQETQYFGPGTRLLVL.